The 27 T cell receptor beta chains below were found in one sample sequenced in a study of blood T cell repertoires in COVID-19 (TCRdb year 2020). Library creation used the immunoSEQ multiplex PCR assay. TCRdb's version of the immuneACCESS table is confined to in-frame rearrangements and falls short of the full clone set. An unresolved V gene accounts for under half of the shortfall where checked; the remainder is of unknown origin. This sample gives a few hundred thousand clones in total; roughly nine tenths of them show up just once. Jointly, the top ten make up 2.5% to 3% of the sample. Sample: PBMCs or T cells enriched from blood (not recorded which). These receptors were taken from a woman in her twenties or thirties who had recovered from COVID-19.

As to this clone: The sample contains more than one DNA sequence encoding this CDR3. Here the CDR3 reads CASSPAGTGEGYTF. CDR3 bases: TGTGCCAGCTCACCGGCCGGGACAGGGGAAGGCTACACCTTC. The chain recombines TRBV18 with TRBJ1-2; 10 nucleotides agree with TRBD1. The ends lost 3 bases at V and 8 bases at J; junction bases unmatched: 6. CDR1 and CDR2 from the germline V gene are KGHSH and LQKENI. The CDR3 extends over 14 amino acids. Full variable domain (rest looked up from reference TRBV18 and TRBJ1-2): NAGVMQNPRHLVRRRGQEARLRCSPMKGHSHVYWYRQLPEEGLKFMVYLQKENIIDESGMPKERFSAEFPKEGPSILRIQQVVRGDSAAYFCASSPAGTGEGYTFGSGTRLTVV.

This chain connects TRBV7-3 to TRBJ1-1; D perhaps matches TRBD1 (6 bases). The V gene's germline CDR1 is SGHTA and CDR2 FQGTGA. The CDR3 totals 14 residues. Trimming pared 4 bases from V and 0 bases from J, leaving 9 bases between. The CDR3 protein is CASSSQGVNTEAFF. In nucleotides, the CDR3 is TGTGCCAGCAGCTCACAGGGCGTGAACACTGAAGCTTTCTTT. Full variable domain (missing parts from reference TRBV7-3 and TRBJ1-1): GAGVSQTPSNKVTEKGKYVELRCDPISGHTALYWYRQSLGQGPEFLIYFQGTGAADDSGLPNDRFFAVRPEGSVSTLKIQRTERGDSAVYLCASSSQGVNTEAFFGQGTRLTVV.

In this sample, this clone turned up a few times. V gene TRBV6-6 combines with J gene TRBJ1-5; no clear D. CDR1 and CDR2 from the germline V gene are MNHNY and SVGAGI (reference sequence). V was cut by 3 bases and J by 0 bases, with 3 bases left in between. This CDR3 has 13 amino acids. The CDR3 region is CASSYRSNQPQHF. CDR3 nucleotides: TGTGCCAGCAGTTATCGTAGCAATCAGCCCCAGCATTTT.

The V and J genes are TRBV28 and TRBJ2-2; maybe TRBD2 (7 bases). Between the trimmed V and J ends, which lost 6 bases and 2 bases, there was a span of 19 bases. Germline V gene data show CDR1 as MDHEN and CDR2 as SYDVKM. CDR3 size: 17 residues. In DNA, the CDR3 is TGTGCCAGCAGCCCTGGGGGCCTAGCGGACAACACCGGGGAGCTGTTTTTT. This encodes CASSPGGLADNTGELFF.

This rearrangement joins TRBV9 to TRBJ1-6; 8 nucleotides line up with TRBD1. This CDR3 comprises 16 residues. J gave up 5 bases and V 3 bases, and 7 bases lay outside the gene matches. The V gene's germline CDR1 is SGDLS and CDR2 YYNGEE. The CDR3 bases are TGTGCCAGCAGCGGAGAAGGACAGGGAGATAATTCACCCCTCCACTTT. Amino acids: CASSGEGQGDNSPLHF. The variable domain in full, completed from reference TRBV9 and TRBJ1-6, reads DSGVTQTPKHLITATGQRVTLRCSPRSGDLSVYWYQQSLDQGLQFLIQYYNGEERAKGNILERFSAQQFPDLHSELNLSSLELGDSALYFCASSGEGQGDNSPLHFGNGTRLTVT.

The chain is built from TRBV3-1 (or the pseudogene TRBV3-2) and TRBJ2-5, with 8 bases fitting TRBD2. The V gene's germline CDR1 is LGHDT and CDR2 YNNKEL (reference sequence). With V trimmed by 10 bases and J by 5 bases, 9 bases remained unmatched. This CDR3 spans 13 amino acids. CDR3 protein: CATSGGSFETQYF. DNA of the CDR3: TGTGCCACCTCGGGGGGGTCGTTCGAGACCCAGTACTTC.

CDR3 in DNA: TGCGCCAGCAGCTTAACAAGCTCCTACGAGCAGTACTTC. This sequence encodes CASSLTSSYEQYF. The V call is TRBV5-1, the J call TRBJ2-7; D unclear. Deletions cut 2 bases from V and 0 bases from J, with 6 bases between. Germline V gives CDR1 SGHRS, CDR2 YFSETQ. The CDR3 runs to 13 residues.

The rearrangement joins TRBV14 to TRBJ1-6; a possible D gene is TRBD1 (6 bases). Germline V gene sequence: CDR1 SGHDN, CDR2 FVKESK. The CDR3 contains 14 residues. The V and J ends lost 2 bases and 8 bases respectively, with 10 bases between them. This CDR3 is CASSQLGADSPLHF. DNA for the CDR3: TGTGCCAGCAGCCAATTGGGGGCAGATTCACCCCTCCACTTT. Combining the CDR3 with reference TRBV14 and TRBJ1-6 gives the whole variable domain EAGVTQFPSHSVIEKGQTVTLRCDPISGHDNLYWYRRVMGKEIKFLLHFVKESKQDESGMPNNRFLAERTGGTYSTLKVQPAELEDSGVYFCASSQLGADSPLHFGNGTRLTVT.

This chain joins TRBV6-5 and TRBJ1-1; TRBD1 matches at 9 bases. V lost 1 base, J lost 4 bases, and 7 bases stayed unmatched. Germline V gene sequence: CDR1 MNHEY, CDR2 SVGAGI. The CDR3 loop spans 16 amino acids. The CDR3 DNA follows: TGTGCCAGCAGTTACTTTACAGGGGGCGCGGGCACTGAAGCTTTCTTT. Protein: CASSYFTGGAGTEAFF.

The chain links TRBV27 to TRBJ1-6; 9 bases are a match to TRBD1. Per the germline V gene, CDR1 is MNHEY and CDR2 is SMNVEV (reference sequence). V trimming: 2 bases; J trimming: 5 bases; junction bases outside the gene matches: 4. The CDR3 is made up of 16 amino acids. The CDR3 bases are TGTGCCAGCAGTTTAATTGGGACAGGGAATAATTCACCCCTCCACTTT. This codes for CASSLIGTGNNSPLHF.

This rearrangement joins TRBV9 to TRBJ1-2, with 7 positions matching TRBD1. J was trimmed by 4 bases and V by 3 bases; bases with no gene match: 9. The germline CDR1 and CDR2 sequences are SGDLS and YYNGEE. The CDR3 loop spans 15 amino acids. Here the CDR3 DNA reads TGTGCCAGCAGCGGCTACAGGGGTAGCGGCTATGGCTACACCTTC. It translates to CASSGYRGSGYGYTF.

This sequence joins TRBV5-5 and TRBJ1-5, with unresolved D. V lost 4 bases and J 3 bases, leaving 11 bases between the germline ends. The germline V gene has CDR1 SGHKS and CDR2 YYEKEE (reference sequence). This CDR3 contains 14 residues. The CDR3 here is CASSPARLNQPQHF. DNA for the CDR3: TGTGCCAGCAGCCCCGCCAGGCTCAATCAGCCCCAGCATTTT.

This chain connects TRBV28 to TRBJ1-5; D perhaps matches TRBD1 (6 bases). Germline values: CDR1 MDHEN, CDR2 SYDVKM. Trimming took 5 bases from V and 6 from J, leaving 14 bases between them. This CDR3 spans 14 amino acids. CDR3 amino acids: CASSVLTGSQPQHF. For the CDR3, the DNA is TGTGCCAGCAGTGTACTAACAGGGAGTCAGCCCCAGCATTTT.

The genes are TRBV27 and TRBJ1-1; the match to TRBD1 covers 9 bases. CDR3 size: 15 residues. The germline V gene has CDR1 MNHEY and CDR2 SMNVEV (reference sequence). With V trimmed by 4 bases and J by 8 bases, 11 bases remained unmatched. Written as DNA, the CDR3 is TGTGCCAGCAGTTCCACCCCAACAGGGGGCCGCGAAGCTTTCTTT. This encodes CASSSTPTGGREAFF.

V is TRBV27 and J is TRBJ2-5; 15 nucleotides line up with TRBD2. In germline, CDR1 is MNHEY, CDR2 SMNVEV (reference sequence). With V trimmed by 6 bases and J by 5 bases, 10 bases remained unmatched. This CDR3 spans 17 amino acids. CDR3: CASSNWTSGGASETQYF. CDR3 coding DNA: TGTGCCAGCAGCAACTGGACTAGCGGGGGGGCGAGCGAGACCCAGTACTTC.

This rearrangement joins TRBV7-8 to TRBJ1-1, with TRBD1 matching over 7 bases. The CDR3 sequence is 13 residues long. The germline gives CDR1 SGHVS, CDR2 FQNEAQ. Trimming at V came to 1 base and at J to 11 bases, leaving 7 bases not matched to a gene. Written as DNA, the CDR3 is TGTGCCAGCAGCTTAGGAGAGGGGGCCGGGGCTTTCTTT. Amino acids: CASSLGEGAGAFF.

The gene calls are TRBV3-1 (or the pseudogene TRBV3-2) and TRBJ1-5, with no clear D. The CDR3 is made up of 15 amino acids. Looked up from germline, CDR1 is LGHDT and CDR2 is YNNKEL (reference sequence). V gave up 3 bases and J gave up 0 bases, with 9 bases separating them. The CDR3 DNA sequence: TGTGCCAGCAGCCATGGGCAGGCTAGCAATCAGCCCCAGCATTTT. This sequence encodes CASSHGQASNQPQHF.

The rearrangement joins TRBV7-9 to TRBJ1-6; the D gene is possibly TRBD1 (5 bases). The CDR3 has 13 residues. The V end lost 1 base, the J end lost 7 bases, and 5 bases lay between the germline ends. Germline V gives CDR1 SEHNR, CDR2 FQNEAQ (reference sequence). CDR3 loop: CASSLDRNSPLHF. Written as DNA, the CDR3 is TGTGCCAGCAGCTTAGACAGGAATTCACCCCTCCACTTT.

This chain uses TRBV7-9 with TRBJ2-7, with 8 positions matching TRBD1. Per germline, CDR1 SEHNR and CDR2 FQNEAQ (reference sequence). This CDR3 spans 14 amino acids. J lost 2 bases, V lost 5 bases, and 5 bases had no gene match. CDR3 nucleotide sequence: TGTGCCAGCAGCGCGGGACAGGTAGCCTACGAGCAGTACTTC. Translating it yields CASSAGQVAYEQYF.

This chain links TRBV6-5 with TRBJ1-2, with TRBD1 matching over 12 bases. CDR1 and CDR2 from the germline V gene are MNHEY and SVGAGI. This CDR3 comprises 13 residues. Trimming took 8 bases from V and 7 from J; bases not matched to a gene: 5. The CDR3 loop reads CASWGQGARGYTF. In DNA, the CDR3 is TGTGCCAGCTGGGGACAGGGGGCTCGTGGCTACACCTTC.

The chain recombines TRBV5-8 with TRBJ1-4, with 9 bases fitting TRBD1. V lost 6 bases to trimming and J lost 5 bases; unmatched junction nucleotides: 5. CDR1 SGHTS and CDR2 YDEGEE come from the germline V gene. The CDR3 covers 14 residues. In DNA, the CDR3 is TGTGCCAGCAACCCGGGGACAGGGAATGAAAAACTGTTTTTT. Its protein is CASNPGTGNEKLFF.

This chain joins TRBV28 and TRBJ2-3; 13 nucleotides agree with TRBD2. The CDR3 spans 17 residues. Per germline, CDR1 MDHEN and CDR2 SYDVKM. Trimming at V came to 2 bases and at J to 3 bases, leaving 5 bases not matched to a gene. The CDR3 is CASSLSGTSGMTDTQYF. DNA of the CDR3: TGTGCCAGCAGTTTAAGCGGGACTAGCGGGATGACAGATACGCAGTATTTT.

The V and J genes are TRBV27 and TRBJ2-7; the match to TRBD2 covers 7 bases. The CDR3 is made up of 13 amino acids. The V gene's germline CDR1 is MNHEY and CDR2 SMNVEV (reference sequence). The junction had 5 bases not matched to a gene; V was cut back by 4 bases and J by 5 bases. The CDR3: CASSYRGVHEQYF. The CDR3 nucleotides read TGTGCCAGCAGTTACCGGGGGGTCCACGAGCAGTACTTC.

The CDR3 sequence: CSVEDRVDTITDTQYF. The CDR3 DNA reads as TGCAGCGTTGAAGATCGTGTGGACACAATCACAGATACGCAGTATTTT. The chain joins TRBV29-1 to TRBJ2-3; possibly TRBD1 for D (5 bases). V lost 0 bases and J 2 bases, leaving 15 bases between the germline ends. The CDR3 is 16 amino acids. Germline lookup yields CDR1 SQVTM and CDR2 ANQGSEA.

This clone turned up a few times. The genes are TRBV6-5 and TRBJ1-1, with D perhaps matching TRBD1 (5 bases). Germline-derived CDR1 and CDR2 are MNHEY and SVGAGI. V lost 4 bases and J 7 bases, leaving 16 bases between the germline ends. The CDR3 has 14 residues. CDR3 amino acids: CASSSGGGLREAFF. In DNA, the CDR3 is TGTGCCAGCAGTTCTGGGGGGGGACTTCGTGAAGCTTTCTTT.

CDR3 protein: CASSASGGYQETQYF. DNA of the CDR3: TGTGCCAGCTCAGCTAGCGGGGGGTACCAAGAGACCCAGTACTTC. The gene calls are TRBV9 and TRBJ2-5; TRBD2 aligns across 11 bases. Looked up from germline, CDR1 is SGDLS and CDR2 is YYNGEE. V lost 7 bases to trimming and J lost 0 bases; unmatched junction nucleotides: 5. This CDR3 has 15 amino acids.

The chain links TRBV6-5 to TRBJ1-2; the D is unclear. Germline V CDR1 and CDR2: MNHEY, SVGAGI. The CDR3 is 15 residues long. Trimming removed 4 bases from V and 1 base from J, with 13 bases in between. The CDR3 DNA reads TGTGCCAGCAGTTCCCCCCTAAGTCTTAACTATGGCTACACCTTC. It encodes CASSSPLSLNYGYTF.